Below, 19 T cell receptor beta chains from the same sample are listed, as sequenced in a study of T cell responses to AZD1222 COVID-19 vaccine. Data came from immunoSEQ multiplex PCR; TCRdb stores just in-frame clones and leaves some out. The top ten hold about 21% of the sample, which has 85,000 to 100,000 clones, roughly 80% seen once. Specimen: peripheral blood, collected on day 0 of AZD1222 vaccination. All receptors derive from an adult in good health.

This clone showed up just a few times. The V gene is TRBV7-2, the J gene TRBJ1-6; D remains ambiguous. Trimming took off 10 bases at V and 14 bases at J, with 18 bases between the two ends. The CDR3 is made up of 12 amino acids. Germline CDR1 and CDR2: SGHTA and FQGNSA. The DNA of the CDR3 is TGTGCCACCCTCCCCCCGACCGTTACCCTCCACTTT. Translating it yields CATLPPTVTLHF.

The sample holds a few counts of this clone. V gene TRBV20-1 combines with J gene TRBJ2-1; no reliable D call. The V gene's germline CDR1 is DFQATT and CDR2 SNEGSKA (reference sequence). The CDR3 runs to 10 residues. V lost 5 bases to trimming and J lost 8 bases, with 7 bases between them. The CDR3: CSALDYEQFF. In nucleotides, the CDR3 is TGCAGTGCTCTCGACTATGAGCAGTTCTTC.

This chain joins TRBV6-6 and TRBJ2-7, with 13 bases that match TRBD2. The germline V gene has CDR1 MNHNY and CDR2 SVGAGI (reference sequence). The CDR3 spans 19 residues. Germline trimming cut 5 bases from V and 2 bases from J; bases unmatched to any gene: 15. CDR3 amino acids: CASSHRRTSGSHKTYEQYF. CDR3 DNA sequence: TGTGCCAGCAGTCATCGACGGACTAGCGGGAGCCATAAGACCTACGAGCAGTACTTC.

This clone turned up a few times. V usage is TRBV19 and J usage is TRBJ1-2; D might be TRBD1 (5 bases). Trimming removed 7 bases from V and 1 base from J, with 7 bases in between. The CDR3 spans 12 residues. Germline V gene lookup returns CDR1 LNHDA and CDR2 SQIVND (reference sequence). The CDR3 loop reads CASTGGNYGYTF. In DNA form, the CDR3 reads TGTGCCAGTACTGGGGGTAACTATGGCTACACCTTC.

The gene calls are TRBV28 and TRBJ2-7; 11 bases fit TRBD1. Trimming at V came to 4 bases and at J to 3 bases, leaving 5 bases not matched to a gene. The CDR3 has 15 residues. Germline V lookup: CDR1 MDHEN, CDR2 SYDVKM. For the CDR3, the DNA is TGTGCCAGCAGTTCACCGGGACAGGGGGACTACGAGCAGTACTTC. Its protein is CASSSPGQGDYEQYF. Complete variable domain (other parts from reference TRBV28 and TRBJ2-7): DVKVTQSSRYLVKRTGEKVFLECVQDMDHENMFWYRQDPGLGLRLIYFSYDVKMKEKGDIPEGYSVSREKKERFSLILESASTNQTSMYLCASSSPGQGDYEQYFGPGTRLTVT.

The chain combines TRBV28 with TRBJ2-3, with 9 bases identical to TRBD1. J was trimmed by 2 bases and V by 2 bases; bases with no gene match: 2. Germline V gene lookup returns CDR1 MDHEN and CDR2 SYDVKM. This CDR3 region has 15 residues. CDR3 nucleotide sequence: TGTGCCAGCAGTTTAGGGACAGGGTACACAGATACGCAGTATTTT. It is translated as CASSLGTGYTDTQYF. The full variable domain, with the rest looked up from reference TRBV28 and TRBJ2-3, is DVKVTQSSRYLVKRTGEKVFLECVQDMDHENMFWYRQDPGLGLRLIYFSYDVKMKEKGDIPEGYSVSREKKERFSLILESASTNQTSMYLCASSLGTGYTDTQYFGPGTRLTVL.

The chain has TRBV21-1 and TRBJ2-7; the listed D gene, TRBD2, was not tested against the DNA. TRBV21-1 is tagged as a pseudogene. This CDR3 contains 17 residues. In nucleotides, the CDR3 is TGTGCCAGCAGCAAAGCGGCTAGCGGGAGGTTTTCCTACGAGCAGTACTTC. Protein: CASSKAASGRFSYEQYF.

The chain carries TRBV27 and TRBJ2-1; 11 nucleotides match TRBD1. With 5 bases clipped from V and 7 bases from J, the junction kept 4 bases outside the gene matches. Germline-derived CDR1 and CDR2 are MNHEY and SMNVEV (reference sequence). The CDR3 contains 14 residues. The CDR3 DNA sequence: TGTGCCAGCAGTAGGACAGGGGGCATTAATGAGCAGTTCTTC. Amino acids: CASSRTGGINEQFF.

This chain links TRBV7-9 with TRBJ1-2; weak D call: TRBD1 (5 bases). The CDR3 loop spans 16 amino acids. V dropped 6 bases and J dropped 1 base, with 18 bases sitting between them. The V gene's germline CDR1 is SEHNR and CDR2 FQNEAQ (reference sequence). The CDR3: CASSSGDLGLNYGYTF. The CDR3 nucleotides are TGTGCCAGCAGTTCCGGGGACCTGGGGCTTAACTATGGCTACACCTTC.

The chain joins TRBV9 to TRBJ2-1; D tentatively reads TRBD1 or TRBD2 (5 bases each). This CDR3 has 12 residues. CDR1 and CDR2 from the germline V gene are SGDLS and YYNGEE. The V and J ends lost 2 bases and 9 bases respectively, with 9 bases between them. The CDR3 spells CASSVGTLEQFF. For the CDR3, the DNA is TGTGCCAGCAGCGTGGGGACGCTTGAGCAGTTCTTC.

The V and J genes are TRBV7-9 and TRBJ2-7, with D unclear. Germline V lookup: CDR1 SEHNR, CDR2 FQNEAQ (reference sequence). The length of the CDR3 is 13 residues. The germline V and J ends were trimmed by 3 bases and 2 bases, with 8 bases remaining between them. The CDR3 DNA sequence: TGTGCCAGCAGCTTTGGATTCGCCTACGAGCAGTACTTC. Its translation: CASSFGFAYEQYF.

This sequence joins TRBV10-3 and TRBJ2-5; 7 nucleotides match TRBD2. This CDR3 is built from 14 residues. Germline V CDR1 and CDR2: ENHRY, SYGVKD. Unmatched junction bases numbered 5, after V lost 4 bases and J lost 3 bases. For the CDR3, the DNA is TGTGCCATCAGTGTGACTAGCCTAGAAGAGACCCAGTACTTC. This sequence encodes CAISVTSLEETQYF.

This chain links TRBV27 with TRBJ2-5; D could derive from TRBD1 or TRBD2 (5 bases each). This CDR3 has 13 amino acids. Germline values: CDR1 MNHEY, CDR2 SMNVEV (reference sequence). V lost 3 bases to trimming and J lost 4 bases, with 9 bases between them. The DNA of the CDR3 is TGTGCCAGCAGTTTTCGGGACCGAGAGACCCAGTACTTC. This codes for CASSFRDRETQYF.

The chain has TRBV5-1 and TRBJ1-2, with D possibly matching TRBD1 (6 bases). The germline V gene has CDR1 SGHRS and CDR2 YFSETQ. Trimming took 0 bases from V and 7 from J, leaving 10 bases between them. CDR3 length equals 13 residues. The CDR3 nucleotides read TGCGCCAGCAGCTTGGCAGGGGAGGCTGGCTACACCTTC. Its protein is CASSLAGEAGYTF.

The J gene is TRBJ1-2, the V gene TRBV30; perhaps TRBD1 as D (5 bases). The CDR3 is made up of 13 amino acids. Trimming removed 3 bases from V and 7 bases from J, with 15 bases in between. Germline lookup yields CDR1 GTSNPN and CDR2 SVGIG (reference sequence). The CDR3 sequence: CAWRGVGSGGYTF. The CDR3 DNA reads TGTGCCTGGAGGGGGGTGGGGAGTGGTGGCTACACCTTC. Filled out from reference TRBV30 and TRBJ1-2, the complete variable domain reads SQTIHQWPATLVQPVGSPLSLECTVEGTSNPNLYWYRQAAGRGLQLLFYSVGIGQISSEVPQNLSASRPQDRQFILSSKKLLLSDSGFYLCAWRGVGSGGYTFGSGTRLTVV.

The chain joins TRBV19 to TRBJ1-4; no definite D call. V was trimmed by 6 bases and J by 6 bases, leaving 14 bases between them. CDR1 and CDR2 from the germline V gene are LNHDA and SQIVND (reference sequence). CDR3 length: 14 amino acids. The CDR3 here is CASRSPPEDEKLFF. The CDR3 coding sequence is TGTGCCAGTAGGAGCCCCCCGGAGGATGAAAAACTGTTTTTT.

The DNA for the CDR3 is TGCGCCAGCAGTGCCCTGACTACGCAAGAGACCCAGTACTTC. It yields the protein CASSALTTQETQYF. The gene calls are TRBV10-1 and TRBJ2-5; maybe TRBD2 (5 bases). Trimming took 4 bases from V and 2 from J, leaving 11 bases between them. The CDR3 covers 14 residues. Germline V CDR1 and CDR2: WNHNN, SYGVQD (reference sequence).

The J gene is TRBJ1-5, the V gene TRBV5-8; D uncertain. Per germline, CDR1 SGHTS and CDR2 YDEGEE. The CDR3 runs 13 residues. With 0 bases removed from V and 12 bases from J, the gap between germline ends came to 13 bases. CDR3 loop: CASSLVGVGSQHF. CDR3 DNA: TGTGCCAGCAGCTTGGTCGGTGTTGGGAGCCAGCATTTT.

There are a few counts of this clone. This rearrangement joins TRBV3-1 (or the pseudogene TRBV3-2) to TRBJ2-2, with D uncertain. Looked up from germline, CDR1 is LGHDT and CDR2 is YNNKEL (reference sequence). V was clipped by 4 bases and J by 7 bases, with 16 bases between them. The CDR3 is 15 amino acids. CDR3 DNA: TGTGCCAGCAGCCCTAGAACGCCCAGAGTCGGGGAGCTGTTTTTT. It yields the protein CASSPRTPRVGELFF.